The source of this TCR beta chain is a study of cytomegalovirus exposure and HLA in healthy donors. Study-wide results and limits: Later on, an analysis found that several of the most significant clusters appeared to be linked to common viral pathogens, which included parvovirus B19. The majority of CMV-associated TCR beta chains were reported as apparently HLA-restricted in a later analysis.

The PCR contained 60 Vbeta and 13 Jbeta primers. Data came from immunoSEQ multiplex PCR; TCRdb stores just in-frame clones and leaves some out. In total, the table holds over 200,000 clones. Germline-derived CDR1 and CDR2 are SEHNR and FQNEAQ (reference sequence). This CDR3 has 15 amino acids. V was pared by 2 bases and J by 4 bases, with 14 bases between. As to this clone: Its target is unknown.

The TCR comes from a woman in her twenties or thirties in good health and CMV-seropositive. V usage is TRBV7-9 and J usage is TRBJ1-1, with D maybe TRBD1 (6 bases). The material sequenced was PBMCs. The CDR3 protein is CASSLWGGPGTEAFF. The CDR3 DNA sequence: TGTGCCAGCAGCTTATGGGGGGGGCCGGGCACTGAAGCTTTCTTT.